This T cell receptor beta chain emerged from a study of spatial heterogeneity in lung cancer. This clonotype was found a few times. Losses at the gene ends were 3 bases for V and 4 bases for J; bases not matched to a gene: 9. The germline V gene encodes CDR1 LGHDT and CDR2 YNNKEL (reference sequence). This CDR3 has 16 residues. Time point meaning: blood at routine non-recurrence follow-up after resection. Tumor, nontumor lung or frozen PBMC supplied whole RNA, sequenced without sorting. TCRdb redid the calling of the 5' RACE reads with MiXCR, one entry per CDR3 protein. In the table there are about 52,000 distinct CDR3 sequences, less than 9% of which are singletons.

The J gene is TRBJ2-1, the V gene TRBV3-1; TRBD2 agrees at 7 bases. This receptor was obtained from a female donor with early-stage non-small cell lung cancer. This material consisted of PBMCs, taken at follow-up. The CDR3 spells CASSQQLSGPYNEQFF. The CDR3 DNA is TGTGCCAGCAGCCAGCAACTTAGCGGGCCTTACAATGAGCAGTTCTTC.